This section outlines one T cell receptor (beta chain) sequence together with its context. The antigen this receptor binds is unknown. Base-call qualities are not available, and no considerably larger clone is one nucleotide away. The V end loses 0 bases and the J end loses 6 bases, and a stretch of 11 bases separates them. The CDR3, cysteine through phenylalanine, is 14 amino acids long. Only CDR3 DNA is held: 42 bases, read in frame from base 1. As encoded in the germline V gene, CDR1 is LGHNA while CDR2 is YSLEER. The data were obtained in a study of T cell responses to AZD1222 COVID-19 vaccine (dated by TCRdb to 2020 to 2022). About the investigation overall: AZD1222 recipients whose second dose came at about 4 weeks and those whose second dose came at about 12 weeks were combined into one group, since spike-specific TCR depth and breadth did not differ between the two schedules. A total of 230 to 250 trial participants underwent TCR sequencing, of whom approximately 210 received two doses of AZD1222 and about 25 received two doses of the MenACWY control vaccine. Trial participants were enrolled by age into 18-55, 56-69 and 70-plus year subgroups, with around 150, 28 and 57 TCR-sequenced participants respectively. On the study overall, not on this receptor specifically: No day 14 peak-response samples were available, so repertoires were characterized only after the peak T cell response. A significant rise in spike-specific TCR breadth and depth was observed after two AZD1222 doses relative to day 0 and relative to MenACWY recipients. In the small 56-69-year group, the increase in depth fell short of significance, most likely because of low power. Reportedly, almost half of the unique spike-specific TCRs recognized epitopes lying outside the regions that are mutated in the B.1.351 and B.1.1.7 variants. Vaccine-associated CD4 TCRs spanned the whole spike protein, with dominant responses in regions 160-218 and 743-854. Participants were mostly white British and included more females than males, and it was suggested by the authors that clonal diversity may have been underestimated. Only six or seven AZD1222 recipients were SARS-CoV-2 seropositive at baseline, limiting conclusions about previously exposed vaccinees.

The CDR3 regions of human TCRbeta chains were analyzed by immunosequencing. Per the original workflow: Repertoire TCRs were checked for matches against a reference library of SARS-CoV-2-specific TCRs that had been generated using the MIRA antigen-specificity platform. Breadth was defined as the fraction of unique TCRs that were SARS-CoV-2-associated. Depth was defined as the fraction of total T cells that were SARS-CoV-2-associated. Using the MIRA data, each spike-specific TCR was assigned both to the spike region to which the TCR was reactive and to a CD4 or CD8 class. Log10-transformed breadth and depth values were compared by one-way ANOVA with Sidak's multiple comparisons tests. This is the immuneACCESS table as TCRdb keeps it, with only in-frame sequences that have V and J called. A part of the clones is gone; compared with another copy, unresolved V genes explain less than half, and the rest is unexplained. V, J and clone size derive from that table, while D and trimming were established from the DNA sequence. The sample data list 170,000 or so clones, and 90% of these were observed just once. The ten most abundant clones make up around 3% of the sample.

The meaning of the sample's time point label: baseline before first vaccination. The vaccinee samples were drawn from two UK trials, COV001 and COV002, one of which was a single-blind randomized controlled phase 2/3 trial testing AZD1222 (ChAdOx1 nCoV-19) in healthy adults. Trial participant PBMC samples were collected at day 0 and day 28 after the second dose for TCRbeta chain sequencing. Specimen: peripheral blood, collected on day 0 of AZD1222 vaccination. The clonotype originates from an adult in good health. This receptor chain uses TRBV4-3 and TRBJ1-1; possibly the D gene is TRBD1, per 5 matching bases. The encoded CDR3 is CASSQERGTAEAFF. The nucleotide sequence is TGCGCCAGCAGCCAAGAAAGGGGAACCGCTGAAGCTTTCTTT.